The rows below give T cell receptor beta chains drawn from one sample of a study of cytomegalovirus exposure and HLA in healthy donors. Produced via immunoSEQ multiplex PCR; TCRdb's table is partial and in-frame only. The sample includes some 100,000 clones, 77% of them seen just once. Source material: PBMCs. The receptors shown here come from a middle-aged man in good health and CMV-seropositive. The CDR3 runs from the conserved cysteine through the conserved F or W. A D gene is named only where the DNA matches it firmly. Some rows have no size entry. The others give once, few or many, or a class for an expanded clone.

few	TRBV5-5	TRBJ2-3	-	TGTGCCAGCAGGACAGGACATTACACAGATACGCAGTATTTT	CASRTGHYTDTQYF
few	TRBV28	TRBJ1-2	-	TGTGCCAGCAGTGGACAAATCTATGGCTACACCTTC	CASSGQIYGYTF
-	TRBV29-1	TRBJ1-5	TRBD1	TGCAGCGTTGAGGCAACAGGGGTAGGCAATCAGCCCCAGCATTTT	CSVEATGVGNQPQHF
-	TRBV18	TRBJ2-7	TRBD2	TGTGCCAGCTCACCAGGGACTAGCGGGGGGGCAGCTGTCTACGAGCAGTACTTC	CASSPGTSGGAAVYEQYF
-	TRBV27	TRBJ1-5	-	TGTGCCAGCAGTTTATCCAGGGTTCCTAGCAATCAGCCCCAGCATTTT	CASSLSRVPSNQPQHF
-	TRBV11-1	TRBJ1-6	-	TGTGCCAGCAGCTTAAGATTGACAGGTTATAATTCACCCCTCCACTTT	CASSLRLTGYNSPLHF
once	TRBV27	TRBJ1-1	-	TGTGCCAGCCGATACAGGGCCGTGAACACTGAAGCTTTCTTT	CASRYRAVNTEAFF
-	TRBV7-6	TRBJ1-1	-	TGTGCCAGCAGCTTAGGAGGAGGTCGCTCGAACACTGAAGCTTTCTTT	CASSLGGGRSNTEAFF
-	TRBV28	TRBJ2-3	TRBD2	TGTGCCAGCAGCATAGCGGGAGGCACAGATACGCAGTATTTT	CASSIAGGTDTQYF
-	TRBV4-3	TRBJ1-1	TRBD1	TGCGCCAGCAGCCAGGGTTCGGACAGGGGGACTGAAGCTTTCTTT	CASSQGSDRGTEAFF
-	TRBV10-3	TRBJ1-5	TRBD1	TGTGCCATCAGTGAGTTAAAGACAGGGGGTCACAATCAGCCCCAGCATTTT	CAISELKTGGHNQPQHF
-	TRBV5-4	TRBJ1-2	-	TGTGCCAGCAGCCGAAACCTGGGCGGGAGGGACGGCTACACCTTC	CASSRNLGGRDGYTF
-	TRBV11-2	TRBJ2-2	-	TGTGCCAGCACGTGGAGGCGGGGGCGTACCGGGGAGCTGTTTTTT	CASTWRRGRTGELFF
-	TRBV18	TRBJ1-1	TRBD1	TGTGCCAGCCACAGGGACAGCTCGAACACTGAAGCTTTCTTT	CASHRDSSNTEAFF
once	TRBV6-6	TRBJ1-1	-	TGTGCCAGCAGTAACCCTCGGGGGGACGACACTGAAGCTTTCTTT	CASSNPRGDDTEAFF
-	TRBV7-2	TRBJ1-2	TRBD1	TGTGCCAGCAGTCAGACAGGGGGCCCGACCCCCTATGGCTACACCTTC	CASSQTGGPTPYGYTF
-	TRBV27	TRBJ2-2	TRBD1	TGTGCCAGCAGTCTGGGACAGGGGGTGTACACCGGGGAGCTGTTTTTT	CASSLGQGVYTGELFF
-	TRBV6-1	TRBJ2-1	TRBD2	TGTGCCAGCAGTGAAGCTAGCGGGGGGGCCAATGAGCAGTTCTTC	CASSEASGGANEQFF
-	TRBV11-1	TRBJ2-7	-	TGTGCCAGCAGGTCCGACAGAACCTACGAGCAGTACTTC	CASRSDRTYEQYF
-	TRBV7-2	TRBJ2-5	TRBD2	TGTGCCAGCAGCTTAGAGCGGGGGGGCAAAGAGACCCAGTACTTC	CASSLERGGKETQYF
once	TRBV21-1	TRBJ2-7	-	TGTGCCAGCAGCACCCCCCCGACAGGGATTGCCTACGAGCAGTACTTC	CASSTPPTGIAYEQYF
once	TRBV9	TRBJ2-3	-	TGTGCCAGCAGCGCGGTCGAACGCTCTCCGAAGTATTTT	CASSAVERSPKYF
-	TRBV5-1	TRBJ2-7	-	TGCGCCAGCAGCTTGGGCAGGGTGGATTACGAGCAGTACTTC	CASSLGRVDYEQYF
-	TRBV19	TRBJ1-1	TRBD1	TGTGCCAGTACCCTGAGAGGACAGGCGAACACTGAAGCTTTCTTT	CASTLRGQANTEAFF
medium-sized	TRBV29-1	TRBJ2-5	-	TGCAGCGTTGAAAGCAGGGTCCAAGAGACCCAGTACTTC	CSVESRVQETQYF
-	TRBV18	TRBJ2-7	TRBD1	TGTGCCAGCTCAGAGGGGACAGGTAGTTCCTACGAGCAGTACTTC	CASSEGTGSSYEQYF
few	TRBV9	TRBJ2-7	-	TGTGCCAGCAGCGTGGGGGGACGCACGAGCTCCTACGAGCAGTACTTC	CASSVGGRTSSYEQYF
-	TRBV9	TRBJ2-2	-	TGTGCCAGCAGCTCCATGTCTCAGGGGAACACCGGGGAGCTGTTTTTT	CASSSMSQGNTGELFF
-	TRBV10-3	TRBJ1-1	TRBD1	TGTGCCATCAGTGGGGCCGGGACAGCAGCTTTCTTT	CAISGAGTAAFF
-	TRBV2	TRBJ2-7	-	TGTGCCAGCAGTGAAGTAGTTCAGGGTTTGTACTTC	CASSEVVQGLYF
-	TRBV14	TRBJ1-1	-	TGTGCCAGCAGCCAACTCCGGGGTACTGAAGCTTTCTTT	CASSQLRGTEAFF
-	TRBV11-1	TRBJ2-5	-	TGTGCCAGCAGCACAGGGCACCAAGAGACCCAGTACTTC	CASSTGHQETQYF
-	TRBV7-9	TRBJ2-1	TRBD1	TGTGCCAGCAGCTTAGAGACAGGGGGCCACAATGAGCAGTTCTTC	CASSLETGGHNEQFF
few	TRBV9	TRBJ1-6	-	TGTGCCAGCAGCGTAGATATCGGGAGCTCCTATAATTCACCCCTCCACTTT	CASSVDIGSSYNSPLHF
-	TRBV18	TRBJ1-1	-	TGTGCCAGCTCACCACGGAGGGCGGCGGACACTGAAGCTTTCTTT	CASSPRRAADTEAFF
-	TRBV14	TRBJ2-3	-	TGTGCCAGCAGCCAAGCCCCCGGACAGTTGGATACGCAGTATTTT	CASSQAPGQLDTQYF
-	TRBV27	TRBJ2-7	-	TGTGCCAGCAGCGCCGGGACGGGAGACTACGAGCAGTACTTC	CASSAGTGDYEQYF
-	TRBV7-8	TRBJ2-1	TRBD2	TGTGCCAGCAGCTTAGGGGCTAGCGGGGACGCGGGATACAATGAGCAGTTCTTC	CASSLGASGDAGYNEQFF
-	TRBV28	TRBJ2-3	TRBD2	TGTGCCAGCACGGTGATAGCGGGGGGAGAAAAAAACACAGATACGCAGTATTTT	CASTVIAGGEKNTDTQYF
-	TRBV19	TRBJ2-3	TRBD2	TGTGCCAGTAGTATGAGCGGGGGGGCTACAGATACGCAGTATTTT	CASSMSGGATDTQYF